This T cell receptor beta chain was obtained from a study of technical replicates of blood from a handful of donors. The method was immunoSEQ multiplex PCR; TCRdb's version includes in-frame clones alone and lacks a portion of them. This table holds some 76,000 clones, 98% found once. CDR1 is SGHNT, CDR2 YYREEE, per germline (reference sequence). The J segment lost 3 bases and the V segment lost 4 bases, leaving 3 bases of the junction unmatched. The CDR3 totals 14 residues. The receptor was derived from a human donor in good health. Sequenced input: T cells isolated from PBMCs. The V call is TRBV5-4, the J call TRBJ2-7, with 11 bases identical to TRBD2. The CDR3 protein is CASSQGTSGYEQYF. The CDR3 coding sequence is TGTGCCAGCAGCCAAGGGACTAGCGGCTACGAGCAGTACTTC.